The present T cell receptor (beta chain) was sequenced within a study of control samples from healthy donors and cancer patients. This clone was counted once. Clones were sequenced by immunoSEQ multiplex PCR, and TCRdb holds only the in-frame ones, with some missing. The table includes more than 140,000 clones, around 90% detected once. The CDR3 covers 16 residues. J was trimmed by 5 bases and V by 1 base; bases with no gene match: 9. Germline CDR1 LGHDT, CDR2 YNNKEL (reference sequence). This rearrangement joins TRBV3-1 (or the pseudogene TRBV3-2) to TRBJ2-5; 8 bases align to TRBD2. Sequenced: blood. The sequence was obtained from a man between 18 and 29 years old in good health. The CDR3 spells CASSQGVRRGEETQYF. The CDR3 DNA follows: TGTGCCAGCAGCCAAGGAGTCCGGCGGGGGGAGGAGACCCAGTACTTC.